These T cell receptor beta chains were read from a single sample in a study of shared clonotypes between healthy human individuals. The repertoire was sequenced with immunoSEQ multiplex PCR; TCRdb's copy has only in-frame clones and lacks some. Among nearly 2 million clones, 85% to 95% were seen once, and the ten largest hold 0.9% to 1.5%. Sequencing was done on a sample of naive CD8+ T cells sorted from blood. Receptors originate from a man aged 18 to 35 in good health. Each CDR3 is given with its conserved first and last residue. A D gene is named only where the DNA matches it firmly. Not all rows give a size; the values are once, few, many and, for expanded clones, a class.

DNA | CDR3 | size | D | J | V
TGTGCCAGCAGTTACGGCGGCGGAGGATATGGCTACACCTTC | CASSYGGGGYGYTF | NA | NA | TRBJ1-2 | TRBV6-6
TGCGCCAGCAGCCAAGCCGACAGGGGGCCTGGCTACACCTTC | CASSQADRGPGYTF | NA | TRBD1 | TRBJ1-2 | TRBV4-1
TGTGCCAGCAGCCCGGTTGACGAGCAGTTCTTC | CASSPVDEQFF | NA | NA | TRBJ2-1 | TRBV7-9
TGTGCCAGCAGTGCGAAAATACTCTCTGGGGCCAACGTCCTGACTTTC | CASSAKILSGANVLTF | NA | NA | TRBJ2-6 | TRBV27
TGCGCCAGCAGCTACGACAGGGGGAGTACTGAAGCTTTCTTT | CASSYDRGSTEAFF | NA | TRBD1 | TRBJ1-1 | TRBV5-1
TGTGCCAGCAGCTTATTGGTCGCCAGTAGCGCTGAAGCTTTCTTT | CASSLLVASSAEAFF | few | NA | TRBJ1-1 | TRBV7-8
TGCAGCGTTACGGGTCGAGGGGAAGCTCACTACGAGCAGTACTTC | CSVTGRGEAHYEQYF | once | NA | TRBJ2-7 | TRBV29-1
TGCAGCGTTGAAAGGGGGCAATACACGAACACTGAAGCTTTCTTT | CSVERGQYTNTEAFF | once | TRBD1 | TRBJ1-1 | TRBV29-1
TGCGCCAGCAGCCAGACAGGACTAGCGGCCGCAGATACGCAGTATTTT | CASSQTGLAAADTQYF | once | TRBD2 | TRBJ2-3 | TRBV5-1
TGTGCCAGCAGTCTTGGACGGCGCACAGATACGCAGTATTTT | CASSLGRRTDTQYF | NA | NA | TRBJ2-3 | TRBV28
TGTGCCAGCAGTTTGGGTTCGGGGTCGGGCACAGATACGCAGTATTTT | CASSLGSGSGTDTQYF | NA | NA | TRBJ2-3 | TRBV27
TGCGCCAGCACCGGGGGTTACAATGAGCAGTTCTTC | CASTGGYNEQFF | NA | NA | TRBJ2-1 | TRBV10-2
TGCGCCAGCAGCTTGGTGGGACTAGCGGGAGGGGCGGACGAGCAGTACTTC | CASSLVGLAGGADEQYF | NA | TRBD2 | TRBJ2-7 | TRBV5-1
TGTGCCAGCAGTGAGACAGGTTACGAGCAGTACTTC | CASSETGYEQYF | NA | NA | TRBJ2-7 | TRBV28
TGTGCCAGCAAGCGGACTCCGATGGCGGGAGATACGCAGTATTTT | CASKRTPMAGDTQYF | NA | NA | TRBJ2-3 | TRBV27
TGCGCCAGCAGCCAAGTCGAGGACACTGAAGCTTTCTTT | CASSQVEDTEAFF | NA | NA | TRBJ1-1 | TRBV4-1
TGTGCCAGCAGTTACCTGCGGGACAGCTCCTACGAGCAGTACTTC | CASSYLRDSSYEQYF | NA | NA | TRBJ2-7 | TRBV6-5
TGCGCCAGCAGTGAGCCCGGGACAGGAGTCAATGAGCAGTTCTTC | CASSEPGTGVNEQFF | NA | TRBD1 | TRBJ2-1 | TRBV10-2
TGCGCCAGCAGCCAAGTGGGGGACATTCAGTACTTC | CASSQVGDIQYF | NA | NA | TRBJ2-4 | TRBV4-1
TGTGCCAGCAGCTTACTCACCCAGGCTCAAGAGACCCAGTACTTC | CASSLLTQAQETQYF | NA | NA | TRBJ2-5 | TRBV7-9
TGTGCCAGCAGCTTGGAGATTGGGCGGGCCAATGAGCAGTTCTTC | CASSLEIGRANEQFF | NA | NA | TRBJ2-1 | TRBV5-5
TGTGCCAGCAGTGAAGCGCTTCAAAGACTAGCGGGGGTTTCTAGCACAGATACGCAGTATTTT | CASSEALQRLAGVSSTDTQYF | NA | TRBD2 | TRBJ2-3 | TRBV2
TGTGCTAGTGGCCTGGACAGGGCGAACACTGAAGCTTTCTTT | CASGLDRANTEAFF | NA | TRBD1 | TRBJ1-1 | TRBV12-5
TGTGCCAGCGGAGAGACAGGGCTTCCCACTGAAGCTTTCTTT | CASGETGLPTEAFF | once | TRBD1 | TRBJ1-1 | TRBV6-1
TGTGCCAGCAGCTTCACGGAAATCGCGAACACCGGGGAGCTGTTTTTT | CASSFTEIANTGELFF | NA | NA | TRBJ2-2 | TRBV5-5
TGCGCCAGCAGCCAATTTCCACAACCCTCCTACGAGCAGTACTTC | CASSQFPQPSYEQYF | NA | NA | TRBJ2-7 | TRBV4-1
TGTGCCAGCAGTTCACTTAGGGAAGAGACCCAGTACTTC | CASSSLREETQYF | once | NA | TRBJ2-5 | TRBV28
TGTGCCAGCAGTATCGACAAGCTCACTGAAGCTTTCTTT | CASSIDKLTEAFF | NA | NA | TRBJ1-1 | TRBV27
TGTGCCAGCAGCACCCCCGGGACAGGGGACTATGGCTACACCTTC | CASSTPGTGDYGYTF | NA | TRBD1 | TRBJ1-2 | TRBV9
TGTGCCAGTAGTATAGATGCGGCAGATACGCAGTATTTT | CASSIDAADTQYF | NA | NA | TRBJ2-3 | TRBV19
TGTGCCAGCAGCCCCGGGAGTAGCGGGCTGAGCTCCTACGAGCAGTACTTC | CASSPGSSGLSSYEQYF | once | TRBD2 | TRBJ2-7 | TRBV7-6
TGCAGCGTGGACGCCGACTCTGGGGCCAACGTCCTGACTTTC | CSVDADSGANVLTF | NA | NA | TRBJ2-6 | TRBV29-1
TGTGCCAGCAGCTTAGGTCCGGCAGGCTACACCTTC | CASSLGPAGYTF | few | NA | TRBJ1-2 | TRBV7-9
TGTGCCAGCAGCTTGAGCGGGGGCGCTAACTATGGCTACACCTTC | CASSLSGGANYGYTF | NA | NA | TRBJ1-2 | TRBV5-6
TGTGCCAGCAGGCGGACGGGCCATCCCTACGAGCAGTACTTC | CASRRTGHPYEQYF | NA | NA | TRBJ2-7 | TRBV7-2
TGTGCCAGCAGCTTAGGTCCCCCCTCAGGTGTTATGACTGAAGCTTTCTTT | CASSLGPPSGVMTEAFF | NA | NA | TRBJ1-1 | TRBV13
TGTGCCAGCAGCCCGCCCGGGGGCTACGAGCAGTACTTC | CASSPPGGYEQYF | once | NA | TRBJ2-7 | TRBV11-3
TGTGCCAGCAAAGGGGCTAGCGGGAGTAGTTATGCTTTCTGGGAGACCCAGTACTTC | CASKGASGSSYAFWETQYF | NA | TRBD2 | TRBJ2-5 | TRBV2
TGTGCCAGCAGCCGGGCCGGCGAAGGCTATGGCTACACCTTC | CASSRAGEGYGYTF | NA | NA | TRBJ1-2 | TRBV14
TGTGCCAGCAGCCCCGATCCTGGGGCCAACGTCCTGACTTTC | CASSPDPGANVLTF | NA | NA | TRBJ2-6 | TRBV7-3
TGTGCCAGCAGCTTTACTAGCGGGAGCACAGATACGCAGTATTTT | CASSFTSGSTDTQYF | NA | TRBD2 | TRBJ2-3 | TRBV7-9
TGTGCCAGCAGCTCCGGAGGGGTAAACACTGAAGCTTTCTTT | CASSSGGVNTEAFF | NA | NA | TRBJ1-1 | TRBV13
TGTGCCAGCAGTTTGGCAGGGGGCCTCCACTCCTACAATGAGCAGTTCTTC | CASSLAGGLHSYNEQFF | NA | TRBD1 | TRBJ2-1 | TRBV27
TGTGCCAGCACCCCTGACAGTCGGCGAGCTTTCTTT | CASTPDSRRAFF | NA | NA | TRBJ1-1 | TRBV6-5
TGTGCCAGCAGTTTTGCGGGGGCCCCCCTCTACAATGAGCAGTTCTTC | CASSFAGAPLYNEQFF | NA | NA | TRBJ2-1 | TRBV28
TGCAGCGCTGTCGGGACTACGATCACCTACAATGAGCAGTTCTTC | CSAVGTTITYNEQFF | NA | TRBD2 | TRBJ2-1 | TRBV29-1
TGTGCCAGCAGCTACAGTGGACAGGGCGGCGAAAAACTGTTTTTT | CASSYSGQGGEKLFF | NA | TRBD1 | TRBJ1-4 | TRBV13
TGTGCCAGCAGGGCAGCCTACGAGCAGTACTTC | CASRAAYEQYF | NA | NA | TRBJ2-7 | TRBV2
TGTGCCAGCAGCTTAGGAGGGATAAACATTCAGTACTTC | CASSLGGINIQYF | NA | NA | TRBJ2-4 | TRBV7-8
TGTGCCAGCAGTTTTGCCGGGAACACAGATACGCAGTATTTT | CASSFAGNTDTQYF | NA | NA | TRBJ2-3 | TRBV28
TGTGCCAGCAGCGTAGAGGGGACAGGGAGGCTTACCGGGGAGCTGTTTTTT | CASSVEGTGRLTGELFF | NA | TRBD1 | TRBJ2-2 | TRBV9
TGTGCCAGCAGTTTGACAGGAACTAATGAAAAACTGTTTTTT | CASSLTGTNEKLFF | NA | NA | TRBJ1-4 | TRBV27
TGTGCCAGCACCCTAGGGAGCTCCTACAATGAGCAGTTCTTC | CASTLGSSYNEQFF | once | NA | TRBJ2-1 | TRBV11-1
TGTGCCAGCAGGGGGGTCGGGGAGCTGTTTTTT | CASRGVGELFF | NA | NA | TRBJ2-2 | TRBV6-1
TGTGCCAGCATGGGACAGTCCTTAAGCAATCAGCCCCAGCATTTT | CASMGQSLSNQPQHF | once | TRBD1 | TRBJ1-5 | TRBV28